These T cell receptor beta chains were read from a single sample in a study of Ad26.COV2.S vaccination and SARS-CoV-2 variants. Libraries were prepared by immunoSEQ multiplex PCR; TCRdb keeps only in-frame clonotypes and omits some of them. The top ten clones hold 3.3% of a sample with approximately 400,000 clones, about 85% of them seen once. Material: peripheral blood, obtained in a trial of Ad26.COV2.S vaccine versus placebo. The receptors stem from a person aged 18-65 years who received the Ad26.COV2.S COVID-19 vaccine or a placebo. CDR3s include the opening cysteine and the closing phenylalanine or tryptophan. The order of the fields is V gene, D gene, clone size, J gene, CDR3 length, CDR3 protein, CDR3 DNA. D genes are given only for firm matches. Only some rows state a clone size, as once, few, many or a class for expanded clones.

>TRBV7-2|TRBD2|.|TRBJ2-3|17
CASSLGRQSGMMNTQYF
TGTGCCAGCAGCTTAGGGAGGCAGAGCGGGATGATGAATACGCAGTATTTT
>TRBV25-1|.|.|TRBJ1-4|13
CASTQPGNEKLFF
TGTGCCAGCACCCAGCCTGGTAATGAAAAACTGTTTTTT
>TRBV6-6|TRBD1|.|TRBJ2-7|14
CARTGQGRCYEQYF
TGTGCCCGCACCGGACAGGGGAGGTGCTACGAGCAGTACTTC
>TRBV10-3|.|.|TRBJ2-3|13
CAISGRGSDTQYF
TGTGCCATCAGTGGAAGGGGTTCGGATACGCAGTATTTT
>TRBV19|TRBD1|.|TRBJ1-2|14
CASQTGQGDYGYTF
TGTGCCAGCCAGACAGGACAGGGTGACTATGGCTACACCTTC
>TRBV19|.|.|TRBJ1-4|15
CASNIRTGTNEKLFF
TGTGCCAGTAATATCCGGACGGGTACTAATGAAAAACTGTTTTTT
>TRBV11-2|TRBD2|.|TRBJ2-1|16
CASSSVSGGINNEQFF
TGTGCCAGCAGCTCCGTTAGCGGGGGCATAAACAATGAGCAGTTCTTC
>TRBV5-1|.|.|TRBJ1-1|15
CASSSIQGPGAEAFF
TGCGCCAGCAGCTCTATTCAGGGGCCGGGAGCTGAAGCTTTCTTT
>TRBV6-5|TRBD1|.|TRBJ1-1|15
CASSSGQGKNTEAFF
TGTGCCAGCAGTTCGGGACAGGGGAAGAACACTGAAGCTTTCTTT
>TRBV5-8|.|once|TRBJ1-5|14
CATRGPRGNQPQHF
TGTGCCACCCGGGGGCCTAGGGGCAATCAGCCCCAGCATTTT
>TRBV28|TRBD2|.|TRBJ2-2|17
CASSFYSGSYGAGELFF
TGTGCCAGCAGTTTTTATAGCGGGAGTTATGGAGCCGGGGAGCTGTTTTTT
>TRBV28|TRBD1|.|TRBJ1-1|14
CASSAGGSNTEAFF
TGTGCCAGCAGTGCAGGGGGGTCGAACACTGAAGCTTTCTTT
>TRBV5-5|TRBD1|.|TRBJ1-2|14
CASSPDRGNYGYTF
TGTGCCAGCAGCCCGGACAGGGGGAACTATGGCTACACCTTC
>TRBV30|.|once|TRBJ1-4|16
CAWSSSGDATNEKLFF
TGTGCCTGGAGTAGTTCGGGGGACGCAACTAATGAAAAACTGTTTTTT
>TRBV28|.|.|TRBJ1-1|14
CASSLPTWRTEAFF
TGTGCCAGCAGTTTACCCACATGGAGAACTGAAGCTTTCTTT
>TRBV5-1|TRBD1|.|TRBJ1-2|16
CASSLFVGTDNYGYTF
TGCGCCAGCAGCTTGTTCGTTGGGACAGACAACTATGGCTACACCTTC
>TRBV7-9|TRBD2|.|TRBJ2-1|19
CASSLRTSGGQNSYNEQFF
TGTGCCAGCAGCTTACGGACTAGCGGGGGCCAAAACTCCTACAATGAGCAGTTCTTC
>TRBV5-5|.|.|TRBJ1-1|15
CASSLATGMNTEAFF
TGTGCCAGCAGCTTGGCGACGGGAATGAACACTGAAGCTTTCTTT
>TRBV3-1/TRBV3-2|.|.|TRBJ2-5|17
CASSQDFTGSFVETQYF
TGTGCCAGCAGCCAAGATTTCACAGGTTCTTTTGTGGAGACCCAGTACTTC
>TRBV7-8|TRBD2|few|TRBJ2-2|16
CASSPGAGANTGELFF
TGTGCCAGCAGCCCCGGAGCGGGAGCGAACACCGGGGAGCTGTTTTTT
>TRBV4-1|.|.|TRBJ2-7|16
CASSHRWGLNSYEQYF
TGCGCCAGCAGCCACCGGTGGGGGCTCAACTCCTACGAGCAGTACTTC
>TRBV5-1|TRBD1|.|TRBJ2-2|14
CASGTGSNTGELFF
TGCGCCAGCGGGACAGGTTCGAACACCGGGGAGCTGTTTTTT
>TRBV29-1|.|.|TRBJ1-2|13
CSVETGLEDGYTF
TGCAGCGTTGAAACTGGTCTGGAGGATGGCTACACCTTC
>TRBV7-2|TRBD1|.|TRBJ2-7|11
CASSSTGVQYF
TGTGCCAGCAGCTCCACAGGGGTGCAGTACTTC
>TRBV6-5|.|many|TRBJ1-4|14
CASSQTGKEEKLFF
TGTGCCAGCAGCCAAACAGGGAAGGAAGAAAAACTGTTTTTT
>TRBV7-9|.|.|TRBJ2-3|15
CASSLSRTSTDTQYF
TGTGCCAGCAGCTTGAGTCGAACTAGCACAGATACGCAGTATTTT
>TRBV7-2|.|.|TRBJ1-2|15
CASSSRSLGNYGYTF
TGTGCCAGCAGCTCCCGAAGTTTGGGGAACTATGGCTACACCTTC
>TRBV20-1|.|.|TRBJ2-5|15
CSASTPRAQQETQYF
TGCAGTGCTAGTACCCCACGAGCGCAGCAAGAGACCCAGTACTTC
>TRBV10-1|TRBD2|.|TRBJ2-5|16
CASSESASGGQETQYF
TGCGCCAGCAGTGAGTCGGCTAGCGGGGGGCAAGAGACCCAGTACTTC
>TRBV9|.|.|TRBJ2-1|15
CASSVVSSPPNEQFF
TGTGCCAGCAGCGTAGTATCTAGCCCCCCGAATGAGCAGTTCTTC
>TRBV10-2|TRBD1|.|TRBJ2-1|16
CASKWRKGQVDNEQFF
TGCGCCAGCAAATGGAGAAAGGGACAGGTTGACAATGAGCAGTTCTTC
>TRBV14|.|.|TRBJ2-2|14
CASSQRGATGELFF
TGTGCCAGCAGCCAACGGGGGGCAACCGGGGAGCTGTTTTTT
>TRBV9|.|.|TRBJ2-3|14
CASSVGGKADTQYF
TGTGCCAGCAGCGTAGGCGGAAAAGCAGATACGCAGTATTTT
>TRBV4-1|TRBD2|.|TRBJ2-7|15
CASSQDPGRAREQYF
TGCGCCAGCAGCCAAGATCCCGGGAGGGCGAGGGAGCAGTACTTC
>TRBV30|.|.|TRBJ2-2|13
CAWSDRNTGELFF
TGTGCCTGGAGTGATAGAAACACCGGGGAGCTGTTTTTT
>TRBV6-2/TRBV6-3|.|.|TRBJ1-1|14
CASSYGQSRTEAFF
TGTGCCAGCAGTTATGGGCAGTCGAGGACTGAAGCTTTCTTT
>TRBV7-2|TRBD1|.|TRBJ1-3|15
CASSETGPTGNTIYF
TGTGCCAGCAGCGAGACAGGGCCAACTGGAAACACCATATATTTT
>TRBV7-9|.|.|TRBJ1-2|13
CASRSPINYGYTF
TGTGCCAGCAGAAGTCCGATTAACTATGGCTACACCTTC
>TRBV24-1|.|.|TRBJ1-1|12
CATSDSTREAFF
TGTGCCACCAGTGATTCGACCAGGGAAGCTTTCTTT
>TRBV20-1|.|.|TRBJ1-2|13
CSASQASNYGYTF
TGCAGTGCTAGTCAGGCCAGCAACTATGGCTACACCTTC
>TRBV6-2/TRBV6-3|TRBD1|.|TRBJ2-1|15
CASSTDRGSYNEQFF
TGTGCCAGCAGTACCGACAGGGGGTCCTACAATGAGCAGTTCTTC
>TRBV9|TRBD2|.|TRBJ2-7|15
CASSVAALAGVEQYF
TGTGCCAGCAGCGTAGCCGCACTAGCGGGAGTCGAGCAGTACTTC
>TRBV1|.|.|TRBJ1-4|15
CTSSHKRLANEKLFF
TGCACCAGCAGCCATAAGAGGTTAGCTAATGAAAAACTGTTTTTT
>TRBV10-3|.|.|TRBJ2-3|14
CAIRAGQLTDTQYF
TGTGCCATCAGGGCGGGACAGCTCACAGATACGCAGTATTTT
>TRBV27|TRBD1|.|TRBJ2-3|17
CASSPTSDRARHYTQYF
TGTGCCAGCAGCCCCACCTCTGACAGGGCGAGGCACTATACGCAGTATTTT
>TRBV5-1|TRBD1|.|TRBJ1-1|15
CASSRTGAMNTEAFF
TGCGCCAGCAGCCGGACAGGAGCCATGAACACTGAAGCTTTCTTT
>TRBV18|.|.|TRBJ2-7|12
CASSPPSREQYF
TGTGCCAGCTCACCCCCTTCCAGGGAGCAGTACTTC
>TRBV28|.|few|TRBJ2-1|13
CASSPRSPNEQFF
TGTGCCAGCAGTCCGAGGTCCCCCAATGAGCAGTTCTTC
>TRBV7-9|.|.|TRBJ2-1|15
CASSLDRGGYNEQFF
TGTGCCAGCAGCTTAGATAGAGGGGGCTACAATGAGCAGTTCTTC
>TRBV30|TRBD2|.|TRBJ2-5|13
CAWGAGRVETQYF
TGTGCCTGGGGGGCAGGGAGGGTGGAGACCCAGTACTTC
>TRBV29-1|.|.|TRBJ1-4|13
CSVVAPLHEKLFF
TGCAGCGTTGTAGCTCCTTTGCATGAAAAACTGTTTTTT
>TRBV7-2|TRBD2|.|TRBJ2-1|18
CASSSYVADQGLAARQFF
TGTGCCAGCAGCTCTTACGTCGCTGACCAAGGCCTAGCGGCAAGACAGTTCTTC
>TRBV5-1|.|.|TRBJ1-1|14
CASSFWTARGEAFF
TGCGCCAGCAGCTTTTGGACAGCGCGTGGTGAAGCTTTCTTT
>TRBV18|TRBD1|many|TRBJ2-7|15
CASSPGGQGVNEQYF
TGTGCCAGCTCACCAGGGGGACAGGGGGTTAATGAGCAGTACTTC
>TRBV11-2|TRBD1|.|TRBJ1-3|16
CASSLASRTGGNTIYF
TGTGCCAGCAGCTTAGCGTCTCGGACAGGGGGAAACACCATATATTTT